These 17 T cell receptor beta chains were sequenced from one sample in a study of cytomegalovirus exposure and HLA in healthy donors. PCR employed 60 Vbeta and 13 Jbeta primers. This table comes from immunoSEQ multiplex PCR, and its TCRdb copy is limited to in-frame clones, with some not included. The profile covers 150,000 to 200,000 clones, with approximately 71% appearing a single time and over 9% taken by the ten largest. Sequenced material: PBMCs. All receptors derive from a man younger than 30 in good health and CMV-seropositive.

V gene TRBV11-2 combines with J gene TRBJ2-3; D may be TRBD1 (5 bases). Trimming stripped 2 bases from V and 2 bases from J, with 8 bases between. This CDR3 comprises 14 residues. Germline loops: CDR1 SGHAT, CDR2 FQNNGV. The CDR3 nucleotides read TGTGCCAGCAGCTTACGACAGATCACAGATACGCAGTATTTT. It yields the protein CASSLRQITDTQYF.

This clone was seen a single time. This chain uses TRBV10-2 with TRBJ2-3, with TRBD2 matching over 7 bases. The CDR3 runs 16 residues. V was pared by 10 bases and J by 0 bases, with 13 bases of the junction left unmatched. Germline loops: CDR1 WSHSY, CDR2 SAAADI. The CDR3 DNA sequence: TGCGCCACCAACCACCGACTAGCAGAAAGCACAGATACGCAGTATTTT. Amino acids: CATNHRLAESTDTQYF.

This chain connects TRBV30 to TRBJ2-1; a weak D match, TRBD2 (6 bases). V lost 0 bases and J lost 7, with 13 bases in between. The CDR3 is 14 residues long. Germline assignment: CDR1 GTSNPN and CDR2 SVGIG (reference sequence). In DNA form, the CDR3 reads TGTGCCTGGAGTGTTCTTGGGACTGGGAATGAGCAGTTCTTC. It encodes CAWSVLGTGNEQFF.

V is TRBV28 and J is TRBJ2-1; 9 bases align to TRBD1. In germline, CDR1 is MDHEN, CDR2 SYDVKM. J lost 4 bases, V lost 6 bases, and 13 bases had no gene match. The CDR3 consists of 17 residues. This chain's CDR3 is CASRNSAGTGFYNEQFF. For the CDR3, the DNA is TGTGCCAGCAGAAACTCAGCCGGGACAGGGTTTTACAATGAGCAGTTCTTC.

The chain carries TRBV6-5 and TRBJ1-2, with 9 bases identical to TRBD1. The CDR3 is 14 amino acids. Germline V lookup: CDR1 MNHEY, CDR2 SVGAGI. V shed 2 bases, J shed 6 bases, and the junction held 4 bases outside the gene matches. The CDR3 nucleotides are TGTGCCAGCAGTTACGACAGGGGGAAGGATGGCTACACCTTC. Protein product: CASSYDRGKDGYTF.

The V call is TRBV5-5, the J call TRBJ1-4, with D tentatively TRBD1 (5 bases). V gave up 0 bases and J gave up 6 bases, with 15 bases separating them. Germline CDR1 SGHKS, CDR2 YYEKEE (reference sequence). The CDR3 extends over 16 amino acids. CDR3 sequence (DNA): TGTGCCAGCAGCTTGGCCTTTGTGGGGGGGGATGAAAAACTGTTTTTT. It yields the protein CASSLAFVGGDEKLFF.

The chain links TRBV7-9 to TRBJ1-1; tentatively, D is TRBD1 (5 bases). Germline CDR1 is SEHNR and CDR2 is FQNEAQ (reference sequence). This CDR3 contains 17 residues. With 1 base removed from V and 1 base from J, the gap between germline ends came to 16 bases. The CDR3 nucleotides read TGTGCCAGCAGCTTAGTAGTCCCTTGGACACAGAACACTGAAGCTTTCTTT. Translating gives CASSLVVPWTQNTEAFF. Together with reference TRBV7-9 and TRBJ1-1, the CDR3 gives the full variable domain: DTGVSQNPRHKITKRGQNVTFRCDPISEHNRLYWYRQTLGQGPEFLTYFQNEAQLEKSRLLSDRFSAERPKGSFSTLEIQRTEQGDSAMYLCASSLVVPWTQNTEAFFGQGTRLTVV.

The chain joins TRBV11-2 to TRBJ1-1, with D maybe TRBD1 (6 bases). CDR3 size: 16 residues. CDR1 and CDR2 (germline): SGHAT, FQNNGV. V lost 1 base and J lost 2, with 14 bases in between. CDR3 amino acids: CASSLGPGTLNTEAFF. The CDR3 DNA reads TGTGCCAGCAGCTTAGGCCCCGGGACACTTAACACTGAAGCTTTCTTT.

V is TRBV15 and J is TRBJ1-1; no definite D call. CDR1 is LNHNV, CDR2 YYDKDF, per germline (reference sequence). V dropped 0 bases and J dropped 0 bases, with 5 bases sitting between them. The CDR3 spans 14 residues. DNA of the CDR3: TGTGCCACCAGCAGAGACAGGTTGAACACTGAAGCTTTCTTT. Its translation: CATSRDRLNTEAFF.

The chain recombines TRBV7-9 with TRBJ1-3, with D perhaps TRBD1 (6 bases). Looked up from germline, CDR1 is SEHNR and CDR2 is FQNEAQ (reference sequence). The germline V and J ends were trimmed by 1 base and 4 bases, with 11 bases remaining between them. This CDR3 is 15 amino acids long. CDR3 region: CASSLEGVSGNTIYF. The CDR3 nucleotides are TGTGCCAGCAGCTTAGAGGGGGTTTCGGGAAACACCATATATTTT. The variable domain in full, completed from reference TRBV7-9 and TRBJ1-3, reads DTGVSQNPRHKITKRGQNVTFRCDPISEHNRLYWYRQTLGQGPEFLTYFQNEAQLEKSRLLSDRFSAERPKGSFSTLEIQRTEQGDSAMYLCASSLEGVSGNTIYFGEGSWLTVV.

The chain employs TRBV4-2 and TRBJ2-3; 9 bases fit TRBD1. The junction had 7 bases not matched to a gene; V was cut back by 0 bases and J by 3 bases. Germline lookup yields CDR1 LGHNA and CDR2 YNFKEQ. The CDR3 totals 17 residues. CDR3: CASSQDVGQGFTDTQYF. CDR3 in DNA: TGTGCCAGCAGCCAAGATGTCGGACAGGGGTTTACAGATACGCAGTATTTT.

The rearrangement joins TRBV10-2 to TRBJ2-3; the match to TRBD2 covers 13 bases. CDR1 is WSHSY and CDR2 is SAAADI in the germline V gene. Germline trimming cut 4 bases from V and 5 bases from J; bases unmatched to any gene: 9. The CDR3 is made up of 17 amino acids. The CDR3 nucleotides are TGCGCCAGCAGTGGAACTGGGACTAGCGGGGCGGGAGATACGCAGTATTTT. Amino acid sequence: CASSGTGTSGAGDTQYF.

In DNA, the CDR3 is TGTGCCAGCAGTTTAAGCACAGGGGGTAAGTTCTTC. It translates to CASSLSTGGKFF. The genes are TRBV28 and TRBJ2-1; 8 positions match TRBD1. Germline V lookup: CDR1 MDHEN, CDR2 SYDVKM. There are 12 residues in the CDR3. The junction had 5 bases not matched to a gene; V was cut back by 2 bases and J by 14 bases.

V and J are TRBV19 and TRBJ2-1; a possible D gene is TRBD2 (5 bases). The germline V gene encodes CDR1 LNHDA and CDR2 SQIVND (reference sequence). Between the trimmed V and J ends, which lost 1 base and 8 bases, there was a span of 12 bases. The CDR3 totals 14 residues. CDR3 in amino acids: CASSIGRGLYEQFF. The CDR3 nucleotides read TGTGCCAGTAGTATAGGTCGGGGTTTATATGAGCAGTTCTTC.

DNA for the CDR3: TGTGCCAGCAGTTCACCCTCTGGACAGGGTCGAGAGACCCAGTACTTC. The encoded protein is CASSSPSGQGRETQYF. The rearrangement uses TRBV6-5 and TRBJ2-5; 8 nucleotides agree with TRBD1. With V trimmed by 4 bases and J by 4 bases, 11 bases remained unmatched. CDR1 and CDR2 from the germline V gene are MNHEY and SVGAGI. The CDR3 runs 16 residues.

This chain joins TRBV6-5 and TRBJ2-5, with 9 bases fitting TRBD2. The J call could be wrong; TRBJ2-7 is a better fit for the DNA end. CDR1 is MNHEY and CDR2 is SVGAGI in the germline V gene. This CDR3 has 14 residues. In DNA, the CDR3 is TGTGCCAGCGGGCGGGGCGGGAGGGCTTACGAGCAGTACTTC. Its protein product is CASGRGGRAYEQYF.

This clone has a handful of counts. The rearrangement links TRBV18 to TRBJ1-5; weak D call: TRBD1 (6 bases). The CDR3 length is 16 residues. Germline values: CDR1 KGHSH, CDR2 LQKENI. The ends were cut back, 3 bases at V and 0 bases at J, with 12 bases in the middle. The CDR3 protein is CASSPDSRYSNQPQHF. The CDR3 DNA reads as TGTGCCAGCTCACCGGACAGCCGTTATAGCAATCAGCCCCAGCATTTT.